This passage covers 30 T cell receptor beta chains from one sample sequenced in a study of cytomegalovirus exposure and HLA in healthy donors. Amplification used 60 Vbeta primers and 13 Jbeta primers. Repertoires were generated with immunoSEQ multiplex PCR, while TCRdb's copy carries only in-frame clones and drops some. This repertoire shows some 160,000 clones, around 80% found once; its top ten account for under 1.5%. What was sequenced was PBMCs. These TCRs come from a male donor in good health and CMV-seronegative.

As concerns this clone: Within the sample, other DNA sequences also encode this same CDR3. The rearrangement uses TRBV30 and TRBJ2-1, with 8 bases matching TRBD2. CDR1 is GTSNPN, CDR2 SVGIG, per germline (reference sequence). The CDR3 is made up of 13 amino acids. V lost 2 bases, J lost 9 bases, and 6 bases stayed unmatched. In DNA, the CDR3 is TGTGCCTGGAGTAGCAGCGGGAGTGGTGAGCAGTTCTTC. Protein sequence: CAWSSSGSGEQFF.

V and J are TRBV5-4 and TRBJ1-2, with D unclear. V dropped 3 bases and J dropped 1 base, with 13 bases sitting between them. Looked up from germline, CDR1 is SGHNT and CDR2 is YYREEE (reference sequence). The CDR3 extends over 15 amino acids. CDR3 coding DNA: TGTGCCAGCAGCTCGGGCGGGGAACTTAACTATGGCTACACCTTC. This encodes CASSSGGELNYGYTF.

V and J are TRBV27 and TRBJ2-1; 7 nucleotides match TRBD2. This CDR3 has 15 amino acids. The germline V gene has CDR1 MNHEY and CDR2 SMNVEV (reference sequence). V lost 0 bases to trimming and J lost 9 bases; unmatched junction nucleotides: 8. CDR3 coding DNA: TGTGCCAGCAGTTTATCGAGTGCGGGGGTGCGTGAGCAGTTCTTC. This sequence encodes CASSLSSAGVREQFF.

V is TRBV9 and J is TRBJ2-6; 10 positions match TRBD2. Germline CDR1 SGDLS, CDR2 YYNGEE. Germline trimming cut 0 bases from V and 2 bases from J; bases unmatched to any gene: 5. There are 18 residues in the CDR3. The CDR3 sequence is CASSVGSGGAAGANVLTF. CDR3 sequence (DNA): TGTGCCAGCAGCGTAGGAAGCGGGGGGGCCGCTGGGGCCAACGTCCTGACTTTC.

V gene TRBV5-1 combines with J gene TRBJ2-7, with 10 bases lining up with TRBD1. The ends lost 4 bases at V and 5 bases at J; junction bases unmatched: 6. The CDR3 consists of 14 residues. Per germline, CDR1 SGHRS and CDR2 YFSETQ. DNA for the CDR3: TGCGCCAGCAGCAAGGACAGGGGGTCCGACGAGCAGTACTTC. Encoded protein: CASSKDRGSDEQYF.

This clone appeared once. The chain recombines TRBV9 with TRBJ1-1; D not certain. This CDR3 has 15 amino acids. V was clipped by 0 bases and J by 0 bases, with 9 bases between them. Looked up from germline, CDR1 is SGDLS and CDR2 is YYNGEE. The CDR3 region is CASSVGSALNTEAFF. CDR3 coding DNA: TGTGCCAGCAGCGTAGGGTCCGCGCTGAACACTGAAGCTTTCTTT.

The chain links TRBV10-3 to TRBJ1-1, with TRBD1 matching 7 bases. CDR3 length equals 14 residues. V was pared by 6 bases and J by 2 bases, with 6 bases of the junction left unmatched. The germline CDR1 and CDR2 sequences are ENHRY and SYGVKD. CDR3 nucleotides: TGTGCCATCAGGGAAGACAGGGCCAACACTGAAGCTTTCTTT. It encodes CAIREDRANTEAFF.

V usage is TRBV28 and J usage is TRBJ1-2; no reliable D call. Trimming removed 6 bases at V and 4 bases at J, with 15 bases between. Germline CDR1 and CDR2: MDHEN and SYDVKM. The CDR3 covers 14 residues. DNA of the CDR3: TGTGCCAGCAGGGGAGGGTTGGGGATCTATGGCTACACCTTC. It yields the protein CASRGGLGIYGYTF.

This CDR3 is CASGTGTGVTGELFF. The CDR3 nucleotides read TGTGCCAGCGGAACCGGGACAGGGGTCACCGGGGAGCTGTTTTTT. This chain connects TRBV5-4 to TRBJ2-2, with 10 bases that match TRBD1. Losses at the gene ends were 7 bases for V and 4 bases for J; bases not matched to a gene: 7. The CDR3 covers 15 residues. Germline CDR1 SGHNT, CDR2 YYREEE (reference sequence). The full variable domain, in which reference TRBV5-4 and TRBJ2-2 provide the parts outside the CDR3, is ETGVTQSPTHLIKTRGQQVTLRCSSQSGHNTVSWYQQALGQGPQFIFQYYREEENGRGNFPPRFSGLQFPNYSSELNVNALELDDSALYLCASGTGTGVTGELFFGEGSRLTVL.

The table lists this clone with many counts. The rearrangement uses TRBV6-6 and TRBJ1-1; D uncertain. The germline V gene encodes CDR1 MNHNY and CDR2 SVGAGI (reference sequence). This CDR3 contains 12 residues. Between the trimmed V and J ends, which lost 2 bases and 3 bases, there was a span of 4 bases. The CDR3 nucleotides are TGTGCCAGCAGTTACGAGGACACTGAAGCTTTCTTT. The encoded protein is CASSYEDTEAFF.

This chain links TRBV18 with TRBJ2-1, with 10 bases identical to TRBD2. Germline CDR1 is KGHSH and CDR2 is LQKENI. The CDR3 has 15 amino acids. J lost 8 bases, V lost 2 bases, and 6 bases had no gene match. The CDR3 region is CASSPRTSGGDEQFF. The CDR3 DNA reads TGTGCCAGCTCACCAAGGACTAGCGGTGGGGATGAGCAGTTCTTC.

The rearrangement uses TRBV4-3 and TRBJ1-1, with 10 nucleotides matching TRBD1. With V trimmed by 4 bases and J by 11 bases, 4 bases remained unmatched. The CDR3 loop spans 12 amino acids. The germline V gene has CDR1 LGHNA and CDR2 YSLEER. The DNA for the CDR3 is TGCGCCAGCAGCCTGCCGGGACAGGGGGCTTTCTTT. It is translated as CASSLPGQGAFF.

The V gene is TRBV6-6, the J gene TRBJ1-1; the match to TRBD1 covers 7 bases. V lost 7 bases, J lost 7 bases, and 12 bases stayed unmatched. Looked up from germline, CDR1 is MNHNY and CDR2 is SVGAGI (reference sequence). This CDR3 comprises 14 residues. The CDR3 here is CASTSTAGGGEAFF. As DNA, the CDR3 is TGTGCCAGCACCTCGACCGCAGGGGGAGGTGAAGCTTTCTTT.

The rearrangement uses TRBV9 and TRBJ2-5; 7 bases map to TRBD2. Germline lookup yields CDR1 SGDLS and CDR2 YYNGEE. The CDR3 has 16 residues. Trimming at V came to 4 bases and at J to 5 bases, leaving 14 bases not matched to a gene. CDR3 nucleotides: TGTGCCAGCAGCCCCACCTCGACTAGCTTGGGGGAGACCCAGTACTTC. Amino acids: CASSPTSTSLGETQYF.

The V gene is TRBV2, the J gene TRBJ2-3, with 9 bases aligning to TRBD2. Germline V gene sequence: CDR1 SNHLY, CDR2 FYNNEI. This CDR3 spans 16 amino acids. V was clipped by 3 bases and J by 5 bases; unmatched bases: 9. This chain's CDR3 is CASSDGAGGRRDTQYF. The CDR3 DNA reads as TGTGCCAGCAGTGATGGGGCGGGGGGGCGGAGAGATACGCAGTATTTT.

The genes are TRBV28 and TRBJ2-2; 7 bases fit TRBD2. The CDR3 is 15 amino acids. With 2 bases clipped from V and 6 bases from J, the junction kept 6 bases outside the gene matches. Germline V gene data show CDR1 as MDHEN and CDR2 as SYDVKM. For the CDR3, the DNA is TGTGCCAGCAGTTTAACTGGCGGGAGACCCGGGGAGCTGTTTTTT. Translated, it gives CASSLTGGRPGELFF.

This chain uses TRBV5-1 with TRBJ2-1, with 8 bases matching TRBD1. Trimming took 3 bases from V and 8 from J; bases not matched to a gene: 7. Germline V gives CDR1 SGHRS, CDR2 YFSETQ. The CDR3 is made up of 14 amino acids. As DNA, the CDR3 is TGCGCCAGCAGCTACAGGGGGTTTAAGGATGAGCAGTTCTTC. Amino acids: CASSYRGFKDEQFF.

In DNA, the CDR3 is TGCGCCAGCAGCTTTTTGCCAGGGTATAGCAATCAGCCCCAGCATTTT. It codes for CASSFLPGYSNQPQHF. The chain recombines TRBV5-1 with TRBJ1-5, with D tentatively TRBD1 (5 bases). Germline lookup yields CDR1 SGHRS and CDR2 YFSETQ. Trimming pared 2 bases from V and 0 bases from J, leaving 12 bases between. The CDR3 runs 16 residues.

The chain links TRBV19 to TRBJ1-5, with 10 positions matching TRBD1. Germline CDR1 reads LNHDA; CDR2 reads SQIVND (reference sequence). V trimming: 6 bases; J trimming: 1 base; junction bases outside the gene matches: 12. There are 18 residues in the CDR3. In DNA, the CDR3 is TGTGCCAGTAGCCCCAGGGGACAGGGGACCTTGAGCAATCAGCCCCAGCATTTT. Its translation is CASSPRGQGTLSNQPQHF. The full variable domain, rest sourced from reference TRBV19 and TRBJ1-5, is DGGITQSPKYLFRKEGQNVTLSCEQNLNHDAMYWYRQDPGQGLRLIYYSQIVNDFQKGDIAEGYSVSREKKESFPLTVTSAQKNPTAFYLCASSPRGQGTLSNQPQHFGDGTRLSIL.

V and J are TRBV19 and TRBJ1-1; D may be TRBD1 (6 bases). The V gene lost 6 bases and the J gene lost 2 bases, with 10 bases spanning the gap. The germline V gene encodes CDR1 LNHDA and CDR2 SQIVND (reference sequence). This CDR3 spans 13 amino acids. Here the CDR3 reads CASRDRPNTEAFF. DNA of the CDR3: TGTGCCAGTAGAGACAGGCCTAACACTGAAGCTTTCTTT.

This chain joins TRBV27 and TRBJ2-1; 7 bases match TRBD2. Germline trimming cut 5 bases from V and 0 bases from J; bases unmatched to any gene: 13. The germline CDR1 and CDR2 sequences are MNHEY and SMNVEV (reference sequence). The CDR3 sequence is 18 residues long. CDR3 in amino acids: CASSPKMASGNSYNEQFF. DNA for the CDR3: TGTGCCAGCAGTCCCAAAATGGCTAGCGGCAACTCCTACAATGAGCAGTTCTTC.

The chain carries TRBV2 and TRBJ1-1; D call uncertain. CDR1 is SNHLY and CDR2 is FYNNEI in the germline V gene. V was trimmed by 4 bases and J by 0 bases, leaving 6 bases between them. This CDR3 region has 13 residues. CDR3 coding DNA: TGTGCCAGCAGTGCCCTTTTGAACACTGAAGCTTTCTTT. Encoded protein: CASSALLNTEAFF.

The CDR3 DNA follows: TGTGCCATCAGTGAAGGGACAAGATGGGGCTACACCTTC. Its translation is CAISEGTRWGYTF. The rearrangement links TRBV10-3 to TRBJ1-2, with TRBD1 as a possible D gene (6 bases). This CDR3 has 13 amino acids. V lost 3 bases, J lost 8 bases, and 13 bases lay in between. From germline, CDR1 is ENHRY and CDR2 SYGVKD.

This CDR3 is CASSMGPGGSDTQYF. CDR3 coding DNA: TGCGCCAGCAGCATGGGACCTGGGGGGTCAGATACGCAGTATTTT. This chain links TRBV5-1 with TRBJ2-3; D is perhaps TRBD2 (6 bases). The ends were cut back, 4 bases at V and 4 bases at J, with 16 bases in the middle. The CDR3 has 15 amino acids. Germline V lookup: CDR1 SGHRS, CDR2 YFSETQ.

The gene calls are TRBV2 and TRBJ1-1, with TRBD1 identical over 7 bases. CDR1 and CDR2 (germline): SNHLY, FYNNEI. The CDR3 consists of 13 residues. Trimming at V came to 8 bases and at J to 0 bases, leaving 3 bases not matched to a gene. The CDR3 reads CASWGQMNTEAFF. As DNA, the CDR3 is TGTGCCAGCTGGGGACAGATGAACACTGAAGCTTTCTTT.

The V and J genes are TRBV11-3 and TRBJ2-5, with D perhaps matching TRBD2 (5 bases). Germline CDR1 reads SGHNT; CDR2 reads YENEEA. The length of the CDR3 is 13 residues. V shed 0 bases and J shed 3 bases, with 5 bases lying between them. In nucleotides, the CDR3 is TGTGCCAGCAGCTTAGAGACTAAAGAGACCCAGTACTTC. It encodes CASSLETKETQYF.

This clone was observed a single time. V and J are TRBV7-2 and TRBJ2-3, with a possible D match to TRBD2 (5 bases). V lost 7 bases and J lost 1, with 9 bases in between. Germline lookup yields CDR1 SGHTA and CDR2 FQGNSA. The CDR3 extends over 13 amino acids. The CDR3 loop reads CASKFGGTDTQYF. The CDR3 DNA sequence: TGTGCCAGCAAGTTCGGGGGCACAGATACGCAGTATTTT.

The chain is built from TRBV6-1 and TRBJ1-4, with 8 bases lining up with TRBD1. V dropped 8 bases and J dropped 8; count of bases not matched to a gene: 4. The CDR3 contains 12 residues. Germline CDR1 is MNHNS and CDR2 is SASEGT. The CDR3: CASGTGREKLFF. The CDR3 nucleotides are TGTGCCAGCGGGACAGGACGAGAAAAACTGTTTTTT.

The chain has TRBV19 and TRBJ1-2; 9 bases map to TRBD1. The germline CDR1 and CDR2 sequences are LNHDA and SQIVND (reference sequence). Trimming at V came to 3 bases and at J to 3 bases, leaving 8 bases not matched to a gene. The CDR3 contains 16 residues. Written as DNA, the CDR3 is TGTGCCAGTAGTATGACTCGGACAGGGGCTGACTATGGCTACACCTTC. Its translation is CASSMTRTGADYGYTF.

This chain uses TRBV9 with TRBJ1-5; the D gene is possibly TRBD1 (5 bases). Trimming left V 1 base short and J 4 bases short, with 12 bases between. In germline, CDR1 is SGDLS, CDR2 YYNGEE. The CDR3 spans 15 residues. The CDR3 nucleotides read TGTGCCAGCAGCGTAAGTGGAGGGGCTAATCAGCCCCAGCATTTT. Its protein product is CASSVSGGANQPQHF. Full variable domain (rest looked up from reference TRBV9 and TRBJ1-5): DSGVTQTPKHLITATGQRVTLRCSPRSGDLSVYWYQQSLDQGLQFLIQYYNGEERAKGNILERFSAQQFPDLHSELNLSSLELGDSALYFCASSVSGGANQPQHFGDGTRLSIL.